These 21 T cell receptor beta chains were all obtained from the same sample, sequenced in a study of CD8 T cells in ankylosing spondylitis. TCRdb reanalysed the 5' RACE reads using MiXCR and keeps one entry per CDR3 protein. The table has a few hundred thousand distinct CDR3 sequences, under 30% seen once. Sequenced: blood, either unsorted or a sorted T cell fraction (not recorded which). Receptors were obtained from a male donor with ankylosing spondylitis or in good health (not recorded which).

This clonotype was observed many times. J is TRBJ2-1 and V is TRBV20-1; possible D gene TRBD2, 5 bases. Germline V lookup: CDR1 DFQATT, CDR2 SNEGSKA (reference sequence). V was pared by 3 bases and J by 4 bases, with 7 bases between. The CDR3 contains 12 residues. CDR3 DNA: TGCAGTGCTAGGGACTCTTACAATGAGCAGTTCTTC. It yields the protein CSARDSYNEQFF.

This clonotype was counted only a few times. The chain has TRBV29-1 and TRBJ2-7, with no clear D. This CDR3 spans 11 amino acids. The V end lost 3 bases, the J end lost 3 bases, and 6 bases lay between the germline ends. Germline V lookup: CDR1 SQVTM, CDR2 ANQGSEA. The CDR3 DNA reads TGCAGCGTTGAGGGGAACTACGAGCAGTACTTC. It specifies CSVEGNYEQYF.

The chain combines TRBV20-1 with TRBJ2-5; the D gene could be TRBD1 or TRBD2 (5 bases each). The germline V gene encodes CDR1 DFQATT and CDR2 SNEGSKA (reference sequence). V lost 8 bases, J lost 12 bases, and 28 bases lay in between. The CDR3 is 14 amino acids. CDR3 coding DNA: TGCAGTACTTTAGCTACGGGGACCGTGACCAGCAAGTACTTC. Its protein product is CSTLATGTVTSKYF.

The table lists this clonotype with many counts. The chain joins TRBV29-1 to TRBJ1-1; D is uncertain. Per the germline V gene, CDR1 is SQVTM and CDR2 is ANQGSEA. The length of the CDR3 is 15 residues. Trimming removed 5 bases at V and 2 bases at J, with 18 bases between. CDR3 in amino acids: CSVLPVLGINTEAFF. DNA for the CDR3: TGCAGCGTTCTCCCTGTGTTGGGGATAAACACTGAAGCTTTCTTT.

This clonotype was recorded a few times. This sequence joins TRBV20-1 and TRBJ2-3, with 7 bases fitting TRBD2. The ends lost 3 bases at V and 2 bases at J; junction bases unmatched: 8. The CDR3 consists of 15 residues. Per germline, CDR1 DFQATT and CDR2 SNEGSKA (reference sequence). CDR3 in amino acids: CSASPLAGTTDTQYF. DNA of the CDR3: TGCAGTGCTAGTCCTTTAGCGGGTACCACAGATACGCAGTATTTT.

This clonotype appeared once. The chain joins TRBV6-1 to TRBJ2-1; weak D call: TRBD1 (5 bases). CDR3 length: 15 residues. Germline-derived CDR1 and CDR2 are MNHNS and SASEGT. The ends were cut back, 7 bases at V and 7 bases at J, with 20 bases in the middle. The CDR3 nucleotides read TGTGCCAGCAACCCCCTTCCAGGGCCGTGGAATGAGCAGTTCTTC. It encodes CASNPLPGPWNEQFF.

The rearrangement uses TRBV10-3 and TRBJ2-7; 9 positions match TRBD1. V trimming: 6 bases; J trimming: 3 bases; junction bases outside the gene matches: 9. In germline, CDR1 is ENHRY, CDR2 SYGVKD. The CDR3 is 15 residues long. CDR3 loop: CAISSPGQGFYEQYF. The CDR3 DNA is TGTGCCATCAGCTCACCGGGACAGGGATTCTACGAGCAGTACTTC.

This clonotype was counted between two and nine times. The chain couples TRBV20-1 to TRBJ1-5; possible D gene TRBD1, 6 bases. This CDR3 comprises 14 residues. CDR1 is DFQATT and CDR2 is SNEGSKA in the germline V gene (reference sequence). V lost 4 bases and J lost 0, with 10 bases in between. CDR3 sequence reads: CSAKQGGSNQPQHF. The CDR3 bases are TGCAGTGCTAAGCAAGGGGGTAGCAATCAGCCCCAGCATTTT.

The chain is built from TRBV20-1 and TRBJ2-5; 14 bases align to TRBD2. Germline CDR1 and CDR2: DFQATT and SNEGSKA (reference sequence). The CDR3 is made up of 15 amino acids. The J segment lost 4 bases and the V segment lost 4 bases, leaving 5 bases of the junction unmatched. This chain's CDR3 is CSAMTSGGAGETQYF. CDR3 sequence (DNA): TGCAGTGCTATGACTAGCGGGGGGGCAGGAGAGACCCAGTACTTC.

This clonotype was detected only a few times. The CDR3 DNA is TGCAGCGTTGCGGACCGGGGGGGATATGGCTACACCTTC. Translated, it gives CSVADRGGYGYTF. The chain uses TRBV29-1 and TRBJ1-2; D may be TRBD1 (5 bases). CDR3 length: 13 residues. Germline lookup yields CDR1 SQVTM and CDR2 ANQGSEA. V gave up 4 bases and J gave up 5 bases, with 14 bases separating them.

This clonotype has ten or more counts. The CDR3 loop is CASSQDPGTGINYGYTF. CDR3 DNA: TGCGCCAGCAGCCAAGATCCCGGGACAGGTATTAACTATGGCTACACCTTC. The chain is built from TRBV4-1 and TRBJ1-2, with 8 positions matching TRBD1. The CDR3 length is 17 residues. Trimming took 0 bases from V and 1 from J; bases not matched to a gene: 7. The V gene's germline CDR1 is MGHRA and CDR2 YSYEKL.

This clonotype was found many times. The CDR3 DNA follows: TGTGCCAGCAGGGAGAGGGGGACCCAGTACTTC. Protein sequence: CASRERGTQYF. This chain joins TRBV6-6 and TRBJ2-5; possibly TRBD1 or TRBD2 for D (5 bases each). CDR3 length: 11 amino acids. Germline CDR1 reads MNHNY; CDR2 reads SVGAGI (reference sequence). V lost 6 bases and J 7 bases, leaving 9 bases between the germline ends.

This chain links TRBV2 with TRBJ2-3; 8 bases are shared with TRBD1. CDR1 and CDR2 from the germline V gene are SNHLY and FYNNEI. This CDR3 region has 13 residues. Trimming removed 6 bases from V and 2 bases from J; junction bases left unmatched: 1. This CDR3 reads CASRGQATDTQYF. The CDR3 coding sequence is TGTGCCAGCAGGGGACAGGCCACAGATACGCAGTATTTT.

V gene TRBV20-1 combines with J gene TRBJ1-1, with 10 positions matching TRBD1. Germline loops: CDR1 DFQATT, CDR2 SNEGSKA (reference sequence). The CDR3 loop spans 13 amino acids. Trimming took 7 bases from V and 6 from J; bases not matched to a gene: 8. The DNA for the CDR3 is TGCAGTGTTGACAGGGGGCGAGAGGCTGAAGCTTTCTTT. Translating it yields CSVDRGREAEAFF.

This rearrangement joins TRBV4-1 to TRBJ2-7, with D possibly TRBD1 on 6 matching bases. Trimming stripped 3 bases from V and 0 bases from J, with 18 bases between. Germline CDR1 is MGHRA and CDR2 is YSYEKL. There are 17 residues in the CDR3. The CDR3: CASSQDLQGPLSYEQYF. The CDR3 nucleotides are TGCGCCAGCAGCCAGGACTTACAGGGACCCCTCTCCTACGAGCAGTACTTC.

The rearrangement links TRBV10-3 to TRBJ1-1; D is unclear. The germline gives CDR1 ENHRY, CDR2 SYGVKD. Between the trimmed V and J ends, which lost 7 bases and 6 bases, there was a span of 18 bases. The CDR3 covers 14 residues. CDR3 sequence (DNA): TGTGCCATCAAGGAGACCCAACTAGCCGCTGAAGCTTTCTTT. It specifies CAIKETQLAAEAFF.

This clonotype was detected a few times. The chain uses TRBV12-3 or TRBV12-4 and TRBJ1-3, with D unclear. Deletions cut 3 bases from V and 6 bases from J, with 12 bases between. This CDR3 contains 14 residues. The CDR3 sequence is CASSFTSGENTIYF. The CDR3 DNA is TGTGCCAGCAGTTTTACGTCTGGTGAAAACACCATATATTTT.

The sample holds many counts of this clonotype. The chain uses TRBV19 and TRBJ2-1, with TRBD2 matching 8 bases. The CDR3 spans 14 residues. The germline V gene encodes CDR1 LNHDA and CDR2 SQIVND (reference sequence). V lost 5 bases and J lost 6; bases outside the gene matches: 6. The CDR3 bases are TGTGCCAGTAGTCTCGGGGGGGGCCGCAATGAGCAGTTCTTC. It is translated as CASSLGGGRNEQFF.

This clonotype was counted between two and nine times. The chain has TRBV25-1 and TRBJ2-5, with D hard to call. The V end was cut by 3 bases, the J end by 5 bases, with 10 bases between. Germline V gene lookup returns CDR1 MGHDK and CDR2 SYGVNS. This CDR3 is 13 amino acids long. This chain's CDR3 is CASSEDLGETQYF. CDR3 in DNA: TGTGCCAGCAGTGAGGACCTGGGGGAGACCCAGTACTTC.

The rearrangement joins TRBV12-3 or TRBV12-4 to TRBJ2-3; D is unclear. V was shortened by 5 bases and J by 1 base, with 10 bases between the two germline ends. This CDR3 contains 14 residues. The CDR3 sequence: CASSGLIRTDTQYF. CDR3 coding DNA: TGTGCCAGCAGTGGTCTTATTCGCACAGATACGCAGTATTTT.

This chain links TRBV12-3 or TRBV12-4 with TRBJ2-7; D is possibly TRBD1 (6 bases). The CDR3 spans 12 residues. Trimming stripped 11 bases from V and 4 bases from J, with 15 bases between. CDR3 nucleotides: TGTGCCTCCTCCGGGACATATTACGAGCAGTACTTC. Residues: CASSGTYYEQYF.